The clone carrying this T cell receptor (beta chain) was counted between two and nine times. No antigen is known for it. From 5'RACE with constant-segment primers came TCR alpha and TCR beta cDNA libraries that carried sample barcodes and UMIs. TCRdb called the 5' RACE reads again in MiXCR, with one record for every CDR3 protein. The sample lists 470,000 or so distinct CDR3 sequences, 15% to 20% occurring once. The data were taken from a study of T-cell memory formation after mild COVID-19. Study at large: TCR clusters were largely donor specific. Whole-study findings and limits: CD4/CD8 balance held among clones contracting day 15 to 85, and later expanders leaned CD4+.

This sequence was found in a man younger than 35 who had mild COVID-19 (a few samples of this study predate the infection). Cell type and time point are not known. The sample comprised PBMCs or a T cell subset sorted from them (not recorded which).

The CDR3 sequence: CASSPGGGAVNEQYV. CDR3 coding DNA: TGTGCCAGCAGTCCTGGCGGGGGGGCAGTCAACGAGCAGTACGTC. V is TRBV28 and J is TRBJ2-7; 9 nucleotides match TRBD2. The CDR3 is 15 residues long. V was pared by 5 bases and J by 5 bases, with 10 bases of the junction left unmatched. Germline loops: CDR1 MDHEN, CDR2 SYDVKM.